The text below deals with one T cell receptor beta chain. Its cognate antigen is unknown. With 2 bases clipped from V and 5 bases from J, the junction kept 16 bases outside the gene matches. Germline V gene data show CDR1 as SGHDN and CDR2 as FVKESK. The CDR3 loop spans 19 amino acids. Primers: 60 Vbeta forward and 13 Jbeta reverse. This table comes from immunoSEQ multiplex PCR, and its TCRdb copy is limited to in-frame clones, with some not included. The repertoire holds over 140,000 clones, with 70% to 85% as singletons. This specimen comes from a study of cytomegalovirus exposure and HLA in healthy donors. About the research overall: Out of roughly 200 million T cells, an earlier analysis found more than 95 million unique TCR beta sequences in total. Around 80 million unique TCR sequences came from HLA-typed donors in an early release. Points from the study as a whole: Highly shared sequence variants in one cluster were likely a sequencing artifact. Across all donors, roughly uniform sequencing depth was an assumption of the presence/absence analyses.

The TCR was taken from a man aged 25-45 years in good health and CMV-seropositive. V is TRBV14 and J is TRBJ2-1; 9 nucleotides line up with TRBD2. The material sequenced was PBMCs. The CDR3 region has the DNA TGTGCCAGCAGCCAACGGGACAGCATTAGCGGGAGAAGGAACAATGAGCAGTTCTTC. This gives the protein CASSQRDSISGRRNNEQFF.